This TCR beta chain emerged from a study of response to subunit inactivated influenza vaccine. At least ten counts were recorded for this clonotype. Its antigen is undetermined. TCRdb redid the calling of the RT-PCR reads with MiXCR, one entry per CDR3 protein. This repertoire shows more than 450,000 distinct CDR3 sequences, 10% to 15% found once; its top ten account for 10%. Overall study results and limits: Each seasonal influenza vaccination recruits few new T cells, the authors suggested.

The sequencing here drew on PBMCs from blood, taken on the day of vaccination. The sequence was obtained from a man between 45 and 60 years old who received an inactivated influenza vaccine.

The CDR3 loop is CATSRGKMTGFNEQYF. In DNA, the CDR3 is TGTGCCACCAGCAGAGGCAAGATGACTGGGTTCAACGAGCAGTACTTC. The rearrangement uses TRBV15 and TRBJ2-7; no clear D. Trimming stripped 1 base from V and 5 bases from J, with 18 bases between. The CDR3 sequence is 16 residues long. CDR1 is LNHNV, CDR2 YYDKDF, per germline (reference sequence).